One and the same sample provided the 16 T cell receptor delta chains below, sequenced in a study of gammadelta T cells in human blood. TCRdb re-called the RT-PCR reads through CATT. Here the sample spans 250 to 350 delta-chain clones, roughly two fifths being singletons. The sample consisted of non-Vgamma9Vdelta2 gamma-delta T cells from adult blood. The receptors were gathered from a human donor.

About this clone: A far larger clone differs by one base, so this is likely a read error. V gene TRDV3 combines with J gene TRDJ1; D perhaps matches TRDD2 (5 bases). Germline CDR1 reads TVYSNPD; CDR2 reads GDNSRS (reference sequence). This CDR3 spans 12 amino acids. V was clipped by 3 bases and J by 8 bases, with 16 bases between them. The CDR3 loop reads CAFLRGVEKLIF. The CDR3 DNA follows: TGTGCCTTCCTACGCGGCGTGGAGAAACTCATCTTT.

To note about this clone: A far larger clone is just one base off, so this is likely a read error. Other DNA sequences of this sample code for an identical CDR3. This chain connects TRDV2 to TRDJ3, with TRDD3 identical over 8 bases. Germline values: CDR1 GEAIGNYY, CDR2 EKD. The CDR3 covers 22 residues. CDR3 bases: TGTGCCTGTGACACGACGGCTGGACTGGGGGCTAGGAGCTCCTGGGATACCCGACAGATGTTTTTC. It translates to CACDTTAGLGARSSWDTRQMFF.

This clone has only a few counts. This likely traces to a read error, being one base from a far larger clone. The J gene is TRDJ1, the V gene TRDV1; unclear D gene. The CDR3 length is 15 residues. Germline values: CDR1 TSWWSYY, CDR2 QGS. Deletions cut 5 bases from V and 7 bases from J, with 20 bases between. The CDR3 loop is CALGNPELFKAKLIF. The CDR3, as DNA: TGTGCTCTTGGGAACCCAGAGCTGTTTAAAGCTAAACTCATCTTT.

This clone was detected a few times. TCRdb's listed protein matches a much larger clone and diverges from this DNA's translation at residue 13, likely through a read error; the protein shown comes from the DNA. The chain carries TRDV1 and TRDJ1; D gene ambiguous. The germline V gene encodes CDR1 TSWWSYY and CDR2 QGS. Trimming removed 5 bases at V and 3 bases at J, with 25 bases between. The CDR3 sequence is 18 residues long. Written as DNA, the CDR3 is TGTGCTCTTGGGTGGGCTACGTCGTGGTTAACGTATCCCGATAAACTCATCTTT. Translation gives CALGWATSWLTYPDKLIF.

By its share, this clone is hyperexpanded (1% or more). Other DNA sequences in the same sample also yield this CDR3. The chain carries TRDV3 and TRDJ1; tentative D call: TRDD2 (5 bases). Trimming removed 3 bases at V and 11 bases at J, with 19 bases between. Germline loops: CDR1 TVYSNPD, CDR2 GDNSRS (reference sequence). The CDR3 runs 12 residues. The CDR3 sequence is CAFLRGVENLIF. CDR3 in DNA: TGTGCCTTCCTACGCGGCGTGGAGAATCTCATCTTT.

By its share, this clone is large (0.1 to 1%). The chain joins TRDV1 to TRDJ2; D possibly corresponds to TRDD3 (7 bases). The CDR3 extends over 21 amino acids. Trimming removed 1 base from V and 3 bases from J, with 27 bases in between. Germline V CDR1 and CDR2: TSWWSYY, QGS. The chain's CDR3 is CALGEPPTSRGISTMTAQLFF. DNA of the CDR3: TGTGCTCTTGGGGAACCTCCTACGTCGAGGGGGATTTCCACCATGACAGCACAACTCTTCTTT.

Within the sample, this clone is large. Within the sample, other DNA sequences also encode this same CDR3. The J gene is TRDJ3, the V gene TRDV2, with 9 positions matching TRDD3. The junction had 17 bases not matched to a gene; V was cut back by 0 bases and J by 0 bases. The CDR3 extends over 23 amino acids. Germline assignment: CDR1 GEAIGNYY and CDR2 EKD. This chain's CDR3 is CACDTAHRLGDSVSSWDTRQMFF. CDR3 in DNA: TGTGCCTGTGACACCGCTCACCGCCTGGGGGATTCGGTAAGCTCCTGGGACACCCGACAGATGTTTTTC.

This clone is termed medium-sized. A far bigger clonotype differs at one base, so this is likely a read error. The chain links TRDV3 to TRDJ1; 7 positions agree with TRDD3. V lost 3 bases and J lost 2; bases outside the gene matches: 24. Germline CDR1 reads TVYSNPD; CDR2 reads GDNSRS (reference sequence). The CDR3 covers 19 residues. The CDR3 region has the DNA TGTGCCTTCATGGCTGTGTGGGGAGGGGATATGGTTATAACCGATAAACTCATCTTT. Amino acids: CAFMAVWGGDMVITDKLIF.

A word on this clone: The protein recorded in TCRdb matches a much larger clone and deviates from this DNA's translation at residue 11, suggesting a read error; the protein here is obtained by translating the DNA. The chain employs TRDV1 and TRDJ2; TRDD3 agrees at 10 bases. The CDR3 totals 18 residues. V lost 5 bases and J lost 0; bases outside the gene matches: 9. CDR1 TSWWSYY and CDR2 QGS come from the germline V gene. CDR3 in amino acids: CALGFTGGWPPLTAQLFF. The DNA for the CDR3 is TGTGCTCTTGGGTTTACTGGGGGATGGCCCCCTTTGACAGCACAACTCTTCTTT.

As regards this clone: TCRdb's protein for this DNA is that of a much larger clone and differs from the translation at residue 12, likely a read error; the protein shown is the DNA translation. The J gene is TRDJ1, the V gene TRDV1; TRDD3 agrees at 12 bases. The V segment lost 3 bases and the J segment 2 bases; nucleotides outside the gene matches: 10. Germline lookup yields CDR1 TSWWSYY and CDR2 QGS. This CDR3 region has 18 residues. The DNA of the CDR3 is TGTGCTCTTGGGGACTCGTACTGGGGGATACTGGGGACCGATAAACTCATCTTT. Protein product: CALGDSYWGILGTDKLIF.

On this clone: This likely came from a read error, as a far larger clone is one base away. The V and J genes are TRDV2 and TRDJ3; 7 bases are a match to TRDD3. The ends lost 1 base at V and 0 bases at J; junction bases unmatched: 17. This CDR3 region has 22 residues. Germline V gene data show CDR1 as GEAIGNYY and CDR2 as EKD. CDR3 DNA: TGTGCCTGTGACACGACGGCTGGACTGGGGACTAGGAGCTCCTGGGACACCCGACAGATGTTTTTC. Translation: CACDTTAGLGTRSSWDTRQMFF.

This clone was seen a few times. No V gene was called here, but the J gene is TRDJ1; TRDD3, as called in the table, went unchecked against the DNA. The CDR3 is 13 amino acids. CDR3 bases: TGTGCCATTTCGGGGGATTCCACCGATAAACTCATCTTT. Translating it yields CAISGDSTDKLIF.

As regards this clone: A much larger clone differs by one base, so this may be a read error. The genes are TRDV2 and TRDJ3; possibly TRDD3 for D (5 bases). The length of the CDR3 is 19 residues. V lost 0 bases, J lost 0 bases, and 14 bases lay in between. Germline V lookup: CDR1 GEAIGNYY, CDR2 EKD. The CDR3 bases are TGTGCCTGTGACACCCTTGGGGTTGGAAGCTCCTGGGACACCCGACAGATGTTTTTC. This gives the protein CACDTLGVGSSWDTRQMFF.

The chain recombines TRDV1 with TRDJ1; D possibly matches TRDD2 or TRDD3 (5 bases each). CDR1 is TSWWSYY, CDR2 QGS, per germline. Trimming shortened V by 0 bases and J by 0 bases, and 29 bases separated the two germline ends. The CDR3 runs to 22 residues. The CDR3, as DNA: TGTGCTCTTGGGGAACTAAGGGTCCCCCTACAGGGGTGGGGCTCCTACACCGATAAACTCATCTTT. This translates into CALGELRVPLQGWGSYTDKLIF.

Concerning this clone: Since a far larger clone is one base different, this is likely a read error. The rearrangement uses TRDV1 and TRDJ1; tentatively, D is TRDD3 (5 bases). V was pared by 1 base and J by 0 bases, with 36 bases between. The CDR3 consists of 24 residues. CDR1 is TSWWSYY and CDR2 is QGS in the germline V gene. The CDR3 DNA is TGTGCTCTTGGGGAACCCTCCGCTGGAACCAGGGATGGGGCGGTTTTAGAGTACACCGATAAACTCATCTTT. Its translation: CALGEPSAGTRDGAVLEYTDKLIF.

By share, this clone ranks as hyperexpanded. Other nucleotide sequences in the sample specify the same CDR3. This chain joins TRDV3 and TRDJ1; 8 bases line up with TRDD3. The CDR3 extends over 14 amino acids. CDR1 and CDR2 from the germline V gene are TVYSNPD and GDNSRS (reference sequence). Trimming removed 1 base from V and 7 bases from J; junction bases left unmatched: 11. The CDR3 DNA reads as TGTGCCTTTATCTGGGGGACCCGGAAAGGTAAACTCATCTTT. This sequence encodes CAFIWGTRKGKLIF.